The 9 T cell receptor beta chains below all came from one sample that was sequenced in a study of T cells in localized non-small cell lung cancer. Data came from immunoSEQ multiplex PCR; TCRdb stores just in-frame clones and leaves some out. The table has about 46,000 clones, approximately 80% seen once. The material was peripheral blood mononuclear cells, obtained before any cancer treatment. Every receptor here comes from a man aged 35 to 69 with stage III lung adenocarcinoma.

The chain couples TRBV7-9 to TRBJ1-6, with 7 bases matching TRBD1. Germline CDR1 SEHNR, CDR2 FQNEAQ (reference sequence). The CDR3 spans 16 residues. The junction had 6 bases not matched to a gene; V was cut back by 4 bases and J by 3 bases. DNA of the CDR3: TGTGCCAGCAGCTCAGGACAGGTCATCTATAATTCACCCCTCCACTTT. Amino acid sequence: CASSSGQVIYNSPLHF.

This clone is a singleton in its sample. The rearrangement links TRBV25-1 to TRBJ2-3; D possibly corresponds to TRBD1 (5 bases). The germline V gene has CDR1 MGHDK and CDR2 SYGVNS. The CDR3 runs to 14 residues. The V gene lost 6 bases and the J gene lost 4 bases, with 14 bases spanning the gap. The CDR3 DNA reads as TGTGCCAGCAGGGCACGGACACAATCAGATACGCAGTATTTT. Translated: CASRARTQSDTQYF.

The CDR3, as DNA: TGTGCCAGCAGCTTGGCGCCCGGGAATGAAAAACTGTTTTTT. Translating gives CASSLAPGNEKLFF. This chain joins TRBV5-6 and TRBJ1-4; D unresolved. Germline CDR1 and CDR2: SGHDT and YYEEEE. V dropped 0 bases and J dropped 5 bases, with 8 bases sitting between them. This CDR3 is built from 14 residues.

The chain uses TRBV7-2 and TRBJ1-5; D is unclear. Germline V gene sequence: CDR1 SGHTA, CDR2 FQGNSA. The CDR3 length is 14 residues. Trimming took off 1 base at V and 8 bases at J, with 12 bases between the two ends. The CDR3, as DNA: TGTGCCAGCAGCTTAGGAGGGCCGGGTAAGCCCCAGCATTTT. Translation gives CASSLGGPGKPQHF.

The J gene is TRBJ2-5, the V gene TRBV5-1; TRBD1 aligns across 8 bases. The trim removed 1 base at V and 2 bases at J, leaving 13 bases unmatched. Looked up from germline, CDR1 is SGHRS and CDR2 is YFSETQ. CDR3 length: 18 residues. The CDR3 DNA reads as TGCGCCAGCAGCTTGAAAAGTCCCAACAACAGGGGGCAAGAGACCCAGTACTTC. Protein: CASSLKSPNNRGQETQYF.

The V and J genes are TRBV18 and TRBJ2-2; D remains unclear. Trimming took off 3 bases at V and 6 bases at J, with 5 bases between the two ends. The CDR3 runs to 12 residues. The V gene's germline CDR1 is KGHSH and CDR2 LQKENI. Here the CDR3 reads CASSPDSGELFF. CDR3 in DNA: TGTGCCAGCTCACCCGACTCCGGGGAGCTGTTTTTT.

The V and J genes are TRBV7-7 and TRBJ2-7; 11 bases fit TRBD2. The CDR3 runs 14 residues. The germline V gene has CDR1 SSHAT and CDR2 FNYEAQ (reference sequence). J gave up 3 bases and V 6 bases, and 4 bases lay outside the gene matches. CDR3 sequence: CASSETSGGYEQYF. CDR3 DNA: TGTGCCAGCAGTGAAACTAGCGGGGGCTACGAGCAGTACTTC. The variable domain in full, completed from reference TRBV7-7 and TRBJ2-7, reads GAGVSQSPRYKVTKRGQDVTLRCDPISSHATLYWYQQALGQGPEFLTYFNYEAQPDKSGLPSDRFSAERPEGSISTLTIQRTEQRDSAMYRCASSETSGGYEQYFGPGTRLTVT.

The J gene is TRBJ2-3, the V gene TRBV5-6; no reliable D call. V lost 5 bases and J 0 bases, leaving 7 bases between the germline ends. Germline V gene lookup returns CDR1 SGHDT and CDR2 YYEEEE. This CDR3 region has 13 residues. The CDR3: CASSLYSTDTQYF. The CDR3, as DNA: TGTGCCAGCAGTCTATACAGCACAGATACGCAGTATTTT.

The chain has TRBV6-6 and TRBJ2-3; D is undetermined. Trimming took 0 bases from V and 3 from J, leaving 7 bases between them. The CDR3 length is 14 residues. The germline V gene encodes CDR1 MNHNY and CDR2 SVGAGI (reference sequence). CDR3 amino acids: CASSYSVGTDTQYF. CDR3 nucleotide sequence: TGTGCCAGCAGTTACTCGGTGGGGACAGATACGCAGTATTTT.